These T cell receptor beta chains were read from a single sample in a study of OX40 agonist ivuxolimab in advanced cancers. TCRdb's table, derived via immunoSEQ multiplex PCR, lists solely in-frame clones and lacks some. This repertoire shows more than 75,000 clones, about 88% found once; its top ten account for 0.3% to 0.45%. The specimen was CD4+ or CD8+ T cells sorted from blood, collected in a trial of the OX40 agonist ivuxolimab. These receptors were taken from an adult with an advanced solid tumor such as melanoma, head and neck, liver or kidney cancer. CDR3s include the opening cysteine and the closing phenylalanine or tryptophan. Each record gives: clone size, V gene, J gene, D gene, CDR3 protein, CDR3 DNA. The D gene is left open where the match is weak. Clone size is stated in some rows and not others, as once, few, many or a class when expanded.

NA	TRBV10-3	TRBJ2-7	TRBD2	CAISVGTSGTYEQYF	TGTGCCATCAGTGTAGGGACTAGCGGGACCTACGAGCAGTACTTC
NA	TRBV5-1	TRBJ2-1	NA	CASSLGGNSYNEQFF	TGCGCCAGCAGCTTGGGGGGGAATTCCTACAATGAGCAGTTCTTC
NA	TRBV18	TRBJ2-1	NA	CASSRAKEYNEQFF	TGTGCCAGCTCACGGGCAAAGGAATACAATGAGCAGTTCTTC
NA	TRBV13	TRBJ2-1	TRBD2	CASSPRGSGSFYNEQFF	TGTGCCAGCAGCCCCCGGGGTAGCGGGAGTTTTTACAATGAGCAGTTCTTC
once	TRBV10-3	TRBJ2-1	NA	CASGGGYYNEQFF	TGTGCTTCCGGGGGCGGATACTACAATGAGCAGTTCTTC
NA	TRBV18	TRBJ2-1	NA	CASSPPPGDNEQFF	TGTGCCAGCTCACCACCGCCCGGTGACAATGAGCAGTTCTTC
NA	TRBV7-8	TRBJ2-3	NA	CASSLAEAGQVYF	TGTGCCAGCAGCTTAGCGGAAGCGGGACAAGTTTATTTT
NA	TRBV10-3	TRBJ2-1	TRBD2	CAISESGLSGSWYEQFF	TGTGCCATCAGTGAATCGGGTCTCAGCGGGAGTTGGTATGAGCAGTTCTTC
once	TRBV5-4	TRBJ1-1	NA	CASSFGQGRNTEAFF	TGTGCCAGCAGCTTTGGCCAGGGGAGGAACACTGAAGCTTTCTTT
NA	TRBV14	TRBJ2-1	NA	CASSKLGGSSYNEQFF	TGTGCCAGCAGCAAGCTTGGGGGGAGCTCCTACAATGAGCAGTTCTTC
NA	TRBV6-5	TRBJ2-2	TRBD1	CASKPDRHTGELFF	TGTGCCAGCAAACCGGACAGGCACACCGGGGAGCTGTTTTTT
NA	TRBV14	TRBJ1-2	NA	CASSQVYNYGYTF	TGTGCCAGCAGCCAAGTATACAACTATGGCTACACCTTC
NA	TRBV25-1	TRBJ2-7	NA	CASSESGTSYEQYF	TGTGCCAGCAGTGAATCCGGGACCTCCTACGAGCAGTACTTC
NA	TRBV19	TRBJ1-2	NA	CASRAGSQDYGYTF	TGTGCCAGTAGGGCAGGGAGTCAGGACTATGGCTACACCTTC
once	TRBV5-5	TRBJ2-7	TRBD2	CASSLAVPSGSLHEQYF	TGTGCCAGCAGCTTGGCGGTCCCTAGCGGGAGTTTACACGAGCAGTACTTC
NA	TRBV5-4	TRBJ1-5	NA	CASSLGGVSNQPQHF	TGTGCCAGCAGCTTGGGAGGGGTTAGCAATCAGCCCCAGCATTTT
NA	TRBV12-5	TRBJ1-1	NA	CASGREEGGAFF	TGTGCTAGTGGTCGTGAGGAGGGGGGAGCTTTCTTT
once	TRBV7-6	TRBJ2-7	NA	CASSLVPGTYEQYF	TGTGCCAGCAGCTTAGTCCCAGGGACATACGAGCAGTACTTC
few	TRBV11-2	TRBJ2-7	NA	CASSLDSPYEQYF	TGTGCCAGCAGCTTAGACAGTCCCTACGAGCAGTACTTC
NA	TRBV19	TRBJ2-7	TRBD2	CASSTGLAGRSYEQYF	TGTGCCAGTAGTACGGGACTAGCGGGAAGGTCCTACGAGCAGTACTTC
NA	TRBV2	TRBJ2-1	NA	CASTSDAYNEQFF	TGTGCCAGCACTAGCGATGCCTACAATGAGCAGTTCTTC
NA	TRBV19	TRBJ1-4	NA	CASRRTVATNEKLFF	TGTGCCAGTAGACGGACTGTTGCAACTAATGAAAAACTGTTTTTT
NA	TRBV6-5	TRBJ1-2	NA	CASSYSRPFPYGYTF	TGTGCCAGCAGTTACTCGAGGCCGTTCCCCTATGGCTACACCTTC
NA	TRBV4-3	TRBJ1-5	NA	CAGSQDVNSNQPQHF	TGCGCCGGCAGCCAAGACGTTAATAGCAATCAGCCCCAGCATTTT
NA	TRBV19	TRBJ2-2	NA	CASSIPSGTGELFF	TGTGCCAGTAGTATACCCTCAGGAACCGGGGAGCTGTTTTTT
NA	TRBV7-9	TRBJ1-1	NA	CASSFLGYEAFF	TGTGCCAGCAGCTTCCTCGGGTATGAAGCTTTCTTT
NA	TRBV19	TRBJ2-7	NA	CASSIAGESEQYF	TGTGCCAGTAGTATAGCGGGCGAAAGCGAGCAGTACTTC